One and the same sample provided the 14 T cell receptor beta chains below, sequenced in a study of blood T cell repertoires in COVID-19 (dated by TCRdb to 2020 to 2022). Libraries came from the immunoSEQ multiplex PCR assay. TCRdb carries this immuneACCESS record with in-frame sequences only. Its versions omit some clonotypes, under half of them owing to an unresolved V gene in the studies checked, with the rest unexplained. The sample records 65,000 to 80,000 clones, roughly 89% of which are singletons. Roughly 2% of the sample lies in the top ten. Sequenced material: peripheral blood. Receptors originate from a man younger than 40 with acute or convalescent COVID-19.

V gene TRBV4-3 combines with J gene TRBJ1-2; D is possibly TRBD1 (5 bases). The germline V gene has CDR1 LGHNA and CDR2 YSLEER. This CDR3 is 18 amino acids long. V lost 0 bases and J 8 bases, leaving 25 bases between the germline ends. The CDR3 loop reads CASSQDKGQGIGSYGYTF. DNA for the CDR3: TGCGCCAGCAGCCAAGATAAAGGTCAGGGTATAGGTTCTTACGGCTACACCTTC.

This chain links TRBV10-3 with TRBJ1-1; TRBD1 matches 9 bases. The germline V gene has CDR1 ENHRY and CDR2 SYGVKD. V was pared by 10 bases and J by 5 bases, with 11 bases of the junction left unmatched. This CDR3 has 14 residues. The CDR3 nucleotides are TGTGCCACTACGGACAGGGGAAGAGAAACTGAAGCTTTCTTT. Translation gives CATTDRGRETEAFF.

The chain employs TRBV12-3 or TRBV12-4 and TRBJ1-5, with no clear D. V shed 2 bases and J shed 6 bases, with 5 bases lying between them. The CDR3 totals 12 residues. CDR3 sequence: CASSLPPQPQHF. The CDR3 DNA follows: TGTGCCAGCAGTTTACCTCCTCAGCCCCAGCATTTT.

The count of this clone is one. Here the CDR3 DNA reads TGTGCCAGCAGTGAAGCCAGCGTTCGCTCCTACGAGCAGTACTTC. This gives the protein CASSEASVRSYEQYF. This rearrangement joins TRBV2 to TRBJ2-7; no firm D call. V lost 0 bases to trimming and J lost 0 bases, with 9 bases between them. Per the germline V gene, CDR1 is SNHLY and CDR2 is FYNNEI. The CDR3 sequence is 15 residues long.

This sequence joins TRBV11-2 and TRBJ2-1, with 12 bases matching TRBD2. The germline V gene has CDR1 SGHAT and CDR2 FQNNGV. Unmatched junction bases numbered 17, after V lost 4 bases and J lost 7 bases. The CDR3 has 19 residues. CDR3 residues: CASSSASLAGGSNLNEQFF. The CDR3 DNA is TGTGCCAGCAGCTCAGCCTCCCTAGCGGGAGGGTCAAACTTAAATGAGCAGTTCTTC.

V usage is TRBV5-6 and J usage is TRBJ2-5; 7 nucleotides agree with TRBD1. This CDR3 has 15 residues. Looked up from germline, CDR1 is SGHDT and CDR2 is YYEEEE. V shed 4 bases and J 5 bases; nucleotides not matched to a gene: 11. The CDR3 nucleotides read TGTGCCAGCAGCCTCATCTTGACAGGGCTGGAGACCCAGTACTTC. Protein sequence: CASSLILTGLETQYF.

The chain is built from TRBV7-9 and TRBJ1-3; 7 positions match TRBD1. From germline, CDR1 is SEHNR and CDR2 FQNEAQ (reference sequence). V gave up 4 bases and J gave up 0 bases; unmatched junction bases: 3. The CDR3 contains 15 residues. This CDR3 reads CASSSDRASGNTIYF. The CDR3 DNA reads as TGTGCCAGCAGCTCTGACAGGGCCTCTGGAAACACCATATATTTT. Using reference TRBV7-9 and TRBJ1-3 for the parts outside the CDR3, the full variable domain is DTGVSQNPRHKITKRGQNVTFRCDPISEHNRLYWYRQTLGQGPEFLTYFQNEAQLEKSRLLSDRFSAERPKGSFSTLEIQRTEQGDSAMYLCASSSDRASGNTIYFGEGSWLTVV.

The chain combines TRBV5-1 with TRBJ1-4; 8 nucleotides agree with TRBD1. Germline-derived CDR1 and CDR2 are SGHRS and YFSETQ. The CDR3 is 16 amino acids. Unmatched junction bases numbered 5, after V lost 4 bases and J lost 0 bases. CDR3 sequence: CASSRDRGTTNEKLFF. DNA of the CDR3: TGCGCCAGCAGCCGTGACAGGGGCACAACTAATGAAAAACTGTTTTTT. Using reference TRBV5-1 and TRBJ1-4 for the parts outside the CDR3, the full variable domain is KAGVTQTPRYLIKTRGQQVTLSCSPISGHRSVSWYQQTPGQGLQFLFEYFSETQRNKGNFPGRFSGRQFSNSRSEMNVSTLELGDSALYLCASSRDRGTTNEKLFFGSGTQLSVL.

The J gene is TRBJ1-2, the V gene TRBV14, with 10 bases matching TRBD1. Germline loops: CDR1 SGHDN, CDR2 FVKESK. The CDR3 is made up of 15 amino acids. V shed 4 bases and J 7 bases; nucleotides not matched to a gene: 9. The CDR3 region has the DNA TGTGCCAGCAGCCCACAGGGACAGGGGACCGGTGGCTACACCTTC. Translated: CASSPQGQGTGGYTF.

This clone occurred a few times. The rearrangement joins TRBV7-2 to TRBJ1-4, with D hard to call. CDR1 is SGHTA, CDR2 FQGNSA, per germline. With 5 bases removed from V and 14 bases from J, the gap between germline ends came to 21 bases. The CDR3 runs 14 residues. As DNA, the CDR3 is TGTGCCAGCAGCACATCGTGGACTACCGATAAGCTGTTTTTT. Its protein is CASSTSWTTDKLFF.

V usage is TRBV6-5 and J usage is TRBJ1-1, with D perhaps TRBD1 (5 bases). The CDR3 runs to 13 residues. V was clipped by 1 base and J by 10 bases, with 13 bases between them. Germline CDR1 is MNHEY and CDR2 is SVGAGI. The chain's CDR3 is CASSYLRGTGAFF. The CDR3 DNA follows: TGTGCCAGCAGTTACTTAAGGGGAACGGGAGCTTTCTTT.

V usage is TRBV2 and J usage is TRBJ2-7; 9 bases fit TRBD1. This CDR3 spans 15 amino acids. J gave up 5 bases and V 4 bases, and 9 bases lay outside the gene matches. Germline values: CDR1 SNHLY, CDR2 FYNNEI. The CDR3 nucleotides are TGTGCCAGCAGTGTTGCCGGGACAGGGAAAGACGAGCAGTACGTC. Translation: CASSVAGTGKDEQYV.

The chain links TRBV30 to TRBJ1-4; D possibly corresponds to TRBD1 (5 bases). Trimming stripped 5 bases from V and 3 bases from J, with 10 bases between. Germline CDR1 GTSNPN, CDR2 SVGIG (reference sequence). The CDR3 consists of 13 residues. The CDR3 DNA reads TGTGCCTGGGCAGGGAGGTCTAATGAAAAACTGTTTTTT. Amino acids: CAWAGRSNEKLFF.

CDR3 DNA sequence: TGTGCCAGCAGCAGGGACAGGGGGCGGGTTGAAGCTTTCTTT. Amino acid sequence: CASSRDRGRVEAFF. The chain couples TRBV7-9 to TRBJ1-1; 12 positions match TRBD1. The germline gives CDR1 SEHNR, CDR2 FQNEAQ (reference sequence). J was trimmed by 7 bases and V by 5 bases; bases with no gene match: 5. The CDR3 spans 14 residues.